This T cell receptor beta chain was identified in a study of T cell changes during pregnancy in multiple sclerosis. Sequencing was performed with immunoSEQ multiplex PCR; in TCRdb, only in-frame clones are kept and a portion is missing. The profile covers approximately 40,000 clones, with just over 90% appearing a single time and over 0.3% taken by the ten largest. This clone was found a few times. The V gene end was trimmed by 1 base and the J gene end by 3 bases; junction bases not matched to a gene: 4. This CDR3 is built from 15 residues. The germline V gene has CDR1 LNHDA and CDR2 SQIVND (reference sequence).

The TCR originated in a female donor in good health, enrolled as a control in a pregnancy study. V gene TRBV19 combines with J gene TRBJ1-2; 8 bases are a match to TRBD1. The material was CD4+ T cells from peripheral blood mononuclear cells, obtained in the third trimester of pregnancy. The CDR3 coding sequence is TGTGCCAGTAGTATAGCGACAGGGGTGGACTATGGCTACACCTTC. It translates to CASSIATGVDYGYTF.